One sample yielded the 10 T cell receptor beta chains listed below, sequenced in a study of blood T cell repertoires in COVID-19. Libraries were prepared by immunoSEQ multiplex PCR; TCRdb keeps only in-frame clonotypes and omits some of them. This table holds roughly 260,000 clones, less than 90% found once. Sequences were obtained from peripheral blood. The source is a man in his 60s who had recovered from COVID-19.

CDR3 sequence: CASSSGSGYTDTQYF. The CDR3 DNA follows: TGTGCCAGCAGTTCAGGTAGCGGTTACACAGATACGCAGTATTTT. This chain joins TRBV9 and TRBJ2-3, with TRBD2 as a possible D gene (6 bases). CDR1 is SGDLS, CDR2 YYNGEE, per germline. The CDR3 contains 15 residues. Trimming left V 5 bases short and J 2 bases short, with 15 bases between.

CDR3 sequence reads: CASSIRGGLGYGYTF. CDR3 DNA: TGTGCCAGCAGCATTAGAGGGGGCTTGGGCTATGGCTACACCTTC. The V gene is TRBV7-8, the J gene TRBJ1-2; 7 bases agree with TRBD1. The length of the CDR3 is 15 residues. The J segment lost 4 bases and the V segment lost 5 bases, leaving 10 bases of the junction unmatched. The germline V gene has CDR1 SGHVS and CDR2 FQNEAQ.

The gene calls are TRBV5-6 and TRBJ2-3, with 9 bases matching TRBD1. Trimming took 0 bases from V and 0 from J; bases not matched to a gene: 2. Germline V gene lookup returns CDR1 SGHDT and CDR2 YYEEEE. The CDR3 extends over 16 amino acids. In DNA, the CDR3 is TGTGCCAGCAGCTTGGCCGGGACAGGGAGCACAGATACGCAGTATTTT. This translates into CASSLAGTGSTDTQYF.

The chain combines TRBV6-1 with TRBJ1-1; 7 nucleotides match TRBD1. The V and J ends lost 0 bases and 3 bases, in that order; junction bases with no gene match: 4. CDR3 length: 15 residues. CDR1 and CDR2 (germline): MNHNS, SASEGT. The CDR3 DNA is TGTGCCAGCAGTGAAGCGGGCAGGGGGTACACTGAAGCTTTCTTT. Translation: CASSEAGRGYTEAFF.

V is TRBV4-1 and J is TRBJ1-4; 10 bases are a match to TRBD1. This CDR3 has 19 residues. The V gene end was trimmed by 0 bases and the J gene end by 6 bases; junction bases not matched to a gene: 13. CDR1 and CDR2 (germline): MGHRA, YSYEKL. The CDR3 region has the DNA TGCGCCAGCAGCCAAGATCAAGGACTGACAGGGGGCGTTTATGAAAAACTGTTTTTT. It codes for CASSQDQGLTGGVYEKLFF.

The chain carries TRBV19 and TRBJ2-1, with 8 nucleotides matching TRBD1. The CDR3 totals 15 residues. Germline-derived CDR1 and CDR2 are LNHDA and SQIVND (reference sequence). V lost 3 bases and J lost 5; bases outside the gene matches: 6. DNA for the CDR3: TGTGCCAGTAGTATTGATGGGACAGGTAACAATGAGCAGTTCTTC. Protein: CASSIDGTGNNEQFF.

This sequence joins TRBV27 and TRBJ1-4; 10 positions match TRBD1. Germline loops: CDR1 MNHEY, CDR2 SMNVEV (reference sequence). Trimming removed 6 bases from V and 6 bases from J; junction bases left unmatched: 4. This CDR3 comprises 14 residues. CDR3 in DNA: TGTGCCAGCAGCCGGGACAGGGGTTATGAAAAACTGTTTTTT. As protein: CASSRDRGYEKLFF.

This clone showed up just once. The J gene is TRBJ2-7, the V gene TRBV9, with D perhaps matching TRBD2 (7 bases). There are 15 residues in the CDR3. The ends were cut back, 3 bases at V and 3 bases at J, with 16 bases in the middle. Germline CDR1 and CDR2: SGDLS and YYNGEE. The CDR3 region is CASSAGGGAFYEQYF. The CDR3 DNA follows: TGTGCCAGCAGCGCCGGAGGGGGGGCGTTCTACGAGCAGTACTTC. Full variable domain (outside the CDR3, taken from reference TRBV9 and TRBJ2-7): DSGVTQTPKHLITATGQRVTLRCSPRSGDLSVYWYQQSLDQGLQFLIQYYNGEERAKGNILERFSAQQFPDLHSELNLSSLELGDSALYFCASSAGGGAFYEQYFGPGTRLTVT.

This clone was counted a few times. The chain combines TRBV4-2 with TRBJ2-1; 8 positions agree with TRBD2. The CDR3 consists of 16 residues. V was pared by 3 bases and J by 5 bases, with 9 bases of the junction left unmatched. Germline values: CDR1 LGHNA, CDR2 YNFKEQ. This chain's CDR3 is CASSQEIGRGNNEQFF. The CDR3 DNA is TGTGCCAGCAGCCAGGAAATCGGGAGGGGAAACAATGAGCAGTTCTTC.

The genes are TRBV5-4 and TRBJ1-4; D possibly corresponds to TRBD1 (6 bases). Per germline, CDR1 SGHNT and CDR2 YYREEE (reference sequence). Trimming removed 0 bases at V and 1 base at J, with 10 bases between. The CDR3 has 16 amino acids. The CDR3 region has the DNA TGTGCCAGCAGCTTGGATGGGGGCCGAACTAATGAAAAACTGTTTTTT. Amino acids: CASSLDGGRTNEKLFF.